The 4 T cell receptor beta chains below all came from one sample that was sequenced in a study of T cell changes during pregnancy in multiple sclerosis. Sequenced by immunoSEQ multiplex PCR; TCRdb stores in-frame clones only, minus some. The sample lists about 20,000 clones; roughly nine tenths were seen once. Sample: CD8+ T cells from peripheral blood mononuclear cells, taken after pregnancy. Source of these receptors: a female donor in good health, enrolled as a control in a pregnancy study.

The CDR3 DNA is TGTGCCAGCAGCCAAGACCAGAGGCAGATTAGTGAAAAACTGTTTTTT. This sequence encodes CASSQDQRQISEKLFF. V and J are TRBV14 and TRBJ1-4; D remains unclear. CDR1 is SGHDN and CDR2 is FVKESK in the germline V gene. This CDR3 contains 16 residues. V was shortened by 0 bases and J by 7 bases, with 15 bases between the two germline ends.

CDR3 in amino acids: CASRGLDQETQYF. The DNA of the CDR3 is TGTGCCAGCAGGGGACTAGACCAAGAGACCCAGTACTTC. V is TRBV6-1 and J is TRBJ2-5, with TRBD2 identical over 8 bases. This CDR3 has 13 residues. The germline V gene has CDR1 MNHNS and CDR2 SASEGT. V was clipped by 6 bases and J by 0 bases; unmatched bases: 0.

The V call is TRBV11-2, the J call TRBJ1-5; maybe TRBD1 (6 bases). CDR1 is SGHAT and CDR2 is FQNNGV in the germline V gene. The CDR3 sequence is 15 residues long. Trimming stripped 5 bases from V and 1 base from J, with 12 bases between. CDR3 sequence reads: CASSPGTPSNQPQHF. The CDR3 DNA sequence: TGTGCCAGCAGCCCTGGGACACCAAGCAATCAGCCCCAGCATTTT.

This chain connects TRBV29-1 to TRBJ2-5; a possible D gene is TRBD2 (6 bases). The CDR3 is 12 amino acids. The germline gives CDR1 SQVTM, CDR2 ANQGSEA. Deletions cut 1 base from V and 5 bases from J, with 8 bases between. The CDR3 here is CSVEASEETQYF. The CDR3 region has the DNA TGCAGCGTTGAAGCTAGCGAGGAGACCCAGTACTTC.